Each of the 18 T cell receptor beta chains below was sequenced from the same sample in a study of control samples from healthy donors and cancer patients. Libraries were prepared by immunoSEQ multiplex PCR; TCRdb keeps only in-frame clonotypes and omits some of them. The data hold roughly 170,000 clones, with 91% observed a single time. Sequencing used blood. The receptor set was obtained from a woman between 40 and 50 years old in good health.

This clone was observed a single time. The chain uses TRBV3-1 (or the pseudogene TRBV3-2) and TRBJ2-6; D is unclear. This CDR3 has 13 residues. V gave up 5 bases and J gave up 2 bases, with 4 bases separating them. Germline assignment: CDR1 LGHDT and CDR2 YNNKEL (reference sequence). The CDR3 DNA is TGTGCCAGCAGCGCACCTGGGGCCAACGTCCTGACTTTC. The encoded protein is CASSAPGANVLTF.

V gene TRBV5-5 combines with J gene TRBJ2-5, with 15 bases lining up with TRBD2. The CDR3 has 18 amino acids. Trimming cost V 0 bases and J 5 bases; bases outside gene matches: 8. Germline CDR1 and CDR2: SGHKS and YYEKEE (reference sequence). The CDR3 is CASSLAPAGLAGGETQYF. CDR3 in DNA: TGTGCCAGCAGCTTGGCCCCCGCAGGACTAGCGGGGGGGGAGACCCAGTACTTC. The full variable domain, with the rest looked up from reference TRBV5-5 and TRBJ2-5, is DAGVTQSPTHLIKTRGQQVTLRCSPISGHKSVSWYQQVLGQGPQFIFQYYEKEERGRGNFPDRFSARQFPNYSSELNVNALLLGDSALYLCASSLAPAGLAGGETQYFGPGTRLLVL.

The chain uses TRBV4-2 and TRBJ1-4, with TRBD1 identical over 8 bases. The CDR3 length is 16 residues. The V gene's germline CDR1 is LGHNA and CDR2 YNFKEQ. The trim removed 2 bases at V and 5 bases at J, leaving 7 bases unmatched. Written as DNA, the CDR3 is TGTGCCAGCAGCCAACCCGGACAGGGACAAAATGAAAAACTGTTTTTT. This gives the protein CASSQPGQGQNEKLFF.

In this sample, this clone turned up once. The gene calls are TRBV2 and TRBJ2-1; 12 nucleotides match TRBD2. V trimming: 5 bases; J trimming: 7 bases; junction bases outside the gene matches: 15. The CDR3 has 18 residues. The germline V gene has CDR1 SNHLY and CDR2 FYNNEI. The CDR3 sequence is CASSQTSGGPSITNEQFF. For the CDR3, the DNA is TGTGCCAGCAGTCAGACTAGCGGGGGACCCTCAATAACTAATGAGCAGTTCTTC.

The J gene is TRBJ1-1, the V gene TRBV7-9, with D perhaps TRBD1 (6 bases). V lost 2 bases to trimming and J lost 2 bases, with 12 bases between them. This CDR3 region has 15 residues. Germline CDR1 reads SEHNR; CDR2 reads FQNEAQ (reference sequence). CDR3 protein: CASSLLAGDNTEAFF. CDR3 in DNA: TGTGCCAGCAGCTTATTAGCAGGGGATAACACTGAAGCTTTCTTT.

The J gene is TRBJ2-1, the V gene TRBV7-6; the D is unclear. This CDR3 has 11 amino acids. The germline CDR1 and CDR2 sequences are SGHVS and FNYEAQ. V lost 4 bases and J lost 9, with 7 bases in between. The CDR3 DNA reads TGTGCCAGCAGCTCCAACATTGAGCAGTTCTTC. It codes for CASSSNIEQFF.

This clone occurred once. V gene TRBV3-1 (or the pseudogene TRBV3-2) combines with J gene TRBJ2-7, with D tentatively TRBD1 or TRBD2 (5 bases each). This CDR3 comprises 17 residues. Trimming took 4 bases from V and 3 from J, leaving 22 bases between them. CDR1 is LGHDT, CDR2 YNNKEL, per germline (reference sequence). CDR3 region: CASSRSTGTANIYEQYF. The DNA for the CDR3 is TGTGCCAGCAGCCGTTCAACCGGGACGGCGAATATCTACGAGCAGTACTTC.

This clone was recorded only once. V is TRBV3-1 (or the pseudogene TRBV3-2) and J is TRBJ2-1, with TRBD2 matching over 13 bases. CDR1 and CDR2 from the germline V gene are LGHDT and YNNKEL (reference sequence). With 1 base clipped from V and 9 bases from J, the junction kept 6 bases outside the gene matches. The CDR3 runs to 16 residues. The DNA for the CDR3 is TGTGCCAGCAGCCAAGTAGTACTAGCGGGGGGGCCTGAGCAGTTCTTC. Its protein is CASSQVVLAGGPEQFF.

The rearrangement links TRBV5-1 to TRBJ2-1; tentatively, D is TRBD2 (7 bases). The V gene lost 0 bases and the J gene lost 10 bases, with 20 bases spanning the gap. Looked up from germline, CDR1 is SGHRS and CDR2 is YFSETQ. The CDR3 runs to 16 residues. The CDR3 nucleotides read TGCGCCAGCAGCTTGGATTCGGGGGGCCGGGAGTACGAGCAGTTCTTC. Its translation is CASSLDSGGREYEQFF.

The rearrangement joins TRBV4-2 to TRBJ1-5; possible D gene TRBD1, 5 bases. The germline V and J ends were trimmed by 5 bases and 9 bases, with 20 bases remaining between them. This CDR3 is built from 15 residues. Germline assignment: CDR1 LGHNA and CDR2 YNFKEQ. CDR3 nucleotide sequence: TGTGCCAGCAGCGACAGACAGCCTTCCCTCGGGCCCCAGCATTTT. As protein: CASSDRQPSLGPQHF.

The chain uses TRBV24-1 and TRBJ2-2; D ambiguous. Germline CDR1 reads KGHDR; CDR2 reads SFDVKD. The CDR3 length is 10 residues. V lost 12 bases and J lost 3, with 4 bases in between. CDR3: CAPHTGELFF. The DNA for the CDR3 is TGTGCCCCTCACACCGGGGAGCTGTTTTTT.

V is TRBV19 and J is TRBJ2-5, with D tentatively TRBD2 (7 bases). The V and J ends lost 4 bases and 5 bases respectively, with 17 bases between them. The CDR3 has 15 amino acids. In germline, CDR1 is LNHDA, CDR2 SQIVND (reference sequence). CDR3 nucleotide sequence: TGTGCCAGTAGTACCCGACCACAGGGAGGGGAGACCCAGTACTTC. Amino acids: CASSTRPQGGETQYF. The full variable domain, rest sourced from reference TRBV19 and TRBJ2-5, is DGGITQSPKYLFRKEGQNVTLSCEQNLNHDAMYWYRQDPGQGLRLIYYSQIVNDFQKGDIAEGYSVSREKKESFPLTVTSAQKNPTAFYLCASSTRPQGGETQYFGPGTRLLVL.

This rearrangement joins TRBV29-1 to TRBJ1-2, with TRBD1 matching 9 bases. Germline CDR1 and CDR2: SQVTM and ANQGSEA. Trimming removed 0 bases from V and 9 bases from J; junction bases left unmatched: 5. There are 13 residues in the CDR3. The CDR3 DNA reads TGCAGCGTTGAAGAGGGACAGGGTAAGAGCTACACCTTC. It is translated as CSVEEGQGKSYTF. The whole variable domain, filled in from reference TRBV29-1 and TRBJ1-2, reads SAVISQKPSRDICQRGTSLTIQCQVDSQVTMMFWYRQQPGQSLTLIATANQGSEATYESGFVIDKFPISRPNLTFSTLTVSNMSPEDSSIYLCSVEEGQGKSYTFGSGTRLTVV.

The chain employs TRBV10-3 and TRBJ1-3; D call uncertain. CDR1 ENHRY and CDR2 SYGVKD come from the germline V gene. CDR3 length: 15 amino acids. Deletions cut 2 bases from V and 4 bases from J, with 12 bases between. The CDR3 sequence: CAISEGVGGGNTIYF. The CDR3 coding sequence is TGTGCCATCAGTGAGGGGGTCGGTGGCGGAAACACCATATATTTT.

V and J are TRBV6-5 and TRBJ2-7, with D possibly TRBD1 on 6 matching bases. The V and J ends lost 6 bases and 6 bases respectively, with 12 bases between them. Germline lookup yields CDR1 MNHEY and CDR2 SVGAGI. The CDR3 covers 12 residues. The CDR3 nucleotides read TGTGCCAGCAGGTGCAGGGGTTGCGAGCAGTACTTC. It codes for CASRCRGCEQYF.

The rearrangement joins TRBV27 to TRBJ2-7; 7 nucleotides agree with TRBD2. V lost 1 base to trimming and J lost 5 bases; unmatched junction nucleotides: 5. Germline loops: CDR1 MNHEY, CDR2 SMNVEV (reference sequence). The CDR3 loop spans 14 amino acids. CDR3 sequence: CASSLFGGSHEQYF. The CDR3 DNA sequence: TGTGCCAGCAGTTTATTCGGGGGGAGCCACGAGCAGTACTTC.

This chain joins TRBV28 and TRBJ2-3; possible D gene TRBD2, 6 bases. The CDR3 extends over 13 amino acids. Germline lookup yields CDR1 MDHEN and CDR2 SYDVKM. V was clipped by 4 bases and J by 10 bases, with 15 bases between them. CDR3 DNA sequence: TGTGCCAGCAGTTCCCGACGACTAGAGGCGCAGTATTTT. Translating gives CASSSRRLEAQYF.

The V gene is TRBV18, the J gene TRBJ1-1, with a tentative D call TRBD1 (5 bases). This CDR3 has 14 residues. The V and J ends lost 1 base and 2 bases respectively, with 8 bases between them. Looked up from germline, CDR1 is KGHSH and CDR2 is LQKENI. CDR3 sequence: CASSPQQDNTEAFF. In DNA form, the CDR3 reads TGTGCCAGCTCACCACAACAGGATAACACTGAAGCTTTCTTT.